These 13 T cell receptor beta chains were all obtained from the same sample, sequenced in a study of TIL therapy for anti-PD-1-resistant metastatic lung cancer (dated by TCRdb to the early 2020s). TCR beta CDR3 regions were amplified from genomic DNA with the immunoSEQ v3 hsTCRB kit using bias-controlled multiplex PCR. TCRdb retrieved this table from immuneACCESS and kept in-frame rearrangements only. Not all clones are present; in checked studies, unresolved V genes account for under half, and no reason is known for the remainder. The sample profile shows approximately 27,000 clones; 55% to 75% of them were found once. Roughly 7.3% of the sample lies in the top ten. The sample's time point label is to be understood as: pre-treatment sample, taken before nivolumab and TIL therapy. Excised metastases, mostly pleural nodules or supraclavicular lymph nodes, were used as baseline tumor samples and were taken from the same resection from which TIL were grown.

This specimen consisted of tumor tissue, obtained at baseline. The receptors were gathered from a person aged 25 to 79 with non-small cell lung cancer.

This clone came up a few times. The chain links TRBV13 to TRBJ2-3, with TRBD2 identical over 11 bases. V dropped 5 bases and J dropped 3; count of bases not matched to a gene: 4. In germline, CDR1 is PRHDT, CDR2 FYEKMQ (reference sequence). The CDR3 length is 15 residues. The CDR3 is CASSVAGGPTDTQYF. CDR3 in DNA: TGTGCCAGCAGCGTAGCGGGGGGGCCAACAGATACGCAGTATTTT.

CDR3 bases: TGCGCCAGCAGCCAAAAACTAGCGGGGGGCCCAGATACGCAGTATTTT. It codes for CASSQKLAGGPDTQYF. The V gene is TRBV4-1, the J gene TRBJ2-3, with 12 bases lining up with TRBD2. Germline V gene data show CDR1 as MGHRA and CDR2 as YSYEKL. This CDR3 is built from 16 residues. Trimming at V came to 2 bases and at J to 4 bases, leaving 4 bases not matched to a gene.

The sample holds a few counts of this clone. The chain employs TRBV11-3 and TRBJ2-7, with D hard to call. The CDR3 spans 11 residues. Germline CDR1 and CDR2: SGHNT and YENEEA. V shed 7 bases and J shed 3 bases, with 7 bases lying between them. CDR3 sequence (DNA): TGTGCCAGCAAAGCAGGCTACGAGCAGTACTTC. Its translation is CASKAGYEQYF.

The V call is TRBV6-5, the J call TRBJ1-1, with D perhaps TRBD1 (5 bases). V was pared by 4 bases and J by 5 bases, with 14 bases between. Germline-derived CDR1 and CDR2 are MNHEY and SVGAGI. The CDR3 is 14 residues long. CDR3 sequence (DNA): TGTGCCAGCAGTTTAAGGCGGGGCAGGACTGAAGCTTTCTTT. This sequence encodes CASSLRRGRTEAFF.

The rearrangement uses TRBV9 and TRBJ2-7, with D perhaps matching TRBD1 (6 bases). Germline V lookup: CDR1 SGDLS, CDR2 YYNGEE. This CDR3 region has 13 residues. V was cut by 4 bases and J by 9 bases, with 17 bases left in between. The CDR3 loop reads CASSTNTGSVQYF. CDR3 nucleotides: TGTGCCAGCAGCACCAACACAGGGTCAGTGCAGTACTTC.

This clone is medium-sized (0.01 to 0.1%) within its sample. The rearrangement joins TRBV7-3 to TRBJ1-1; tentatively, D is TRBD1 (6 bases). Germline CDR1 is SGHTA and CDR2 is FQGTGA. V dropped 5 bases and J dropped 3 bases, with 10 bases sitting between them. The CDR3 consists of 13 residues. This CDR3 is CASSLQGDTEAFF. CDR3 DNA sequence: TGTGCCAGCAGCCTACAGGGCGACACTGAAGCTTTCTTT.

J is TRBJ1-5 and V is TRBV9, with 9 bases fitting TRBD1. CDR3 length equals 17 residues. The V gene's germline CDR1 is SGDLS and CDR2 YYNGEE. Trimming took 7 bases from V and 0 from J; bases not matched to a gene: 11. In DNA, the CDR3 is TGTGCCAGCGGTACAGGGGGCTATAAATATAGCAATCAGCCCCAGCATTTT. It is translated as CASGTGGYKYSNQPQHF.

This clone is labeled as medium-sized (0.01 to 0.1%). V is TRBV10-1 and J is TRBJ2-3, with TRBD1 identical over 8 bases. CDR1 is WNHNN and CDR2 is SYGVQD in the germline V gene (reference sequence). The CDR3 extends over 15 amino acids. Unmatched junction bases numbered 3, after V lost 2 bases and J lost 2 bases. CDR3 protein: CASSEGQGHTDTQYF. The CDR3 DNA follows: TGCGCCAGCAGTGAGGGACAGGGACACACAGATACGCAGTATTTT.

The rearrangement uses TRBV2 and TRBJ1-2; D gene unclear. The CDR3 sequence is 13 residues long. Trimming removed 9 bases from V and 5 bases from J, with 16 bases in between. Germline V gene sequence: CDR1 SNHLY, CDR2 FYNNEI. The CDR3 DNA reads TGTGCCAGGACTAGTCGCGGGGTATATGGCTACACCTTC. This gives the protein CARTSRGVYGYTF. Full variable domain (remainder filled in from reference TRBV2 and TRBJ1-2): EPEVTQTPSHQVTQMGQEVILRCVPISNHLYFYWYRQILGQKVEFLVSFYNNEISEKSEIFDDQFSVERPDGSNFTLKIRSTKLEDSAMYFCARTSRGVYGYTFGSGTRLTVV.

The J gene is TRBJ1-4, the V gene TRBV6-5, with 9 bases fitting TRBD1. Trimming at V came to 7 bases and at J to 7 bases, leaving 7 bases not matched to a gene. CDR3 size: 14 residues. Germline V gene lookup returns CDR1 MNHEY and CDR2 SVGAGI. For the CDR3, the DNA is TGTGCCAGCATGATGGGACAGGGTAGTGAAAAACTGTTTTTT. Translation gives CASMMGQGSEKLFF.

The rearrangement links TRBV9 to TRBJ2-7; D is possibly TRBD1 or TRBD2 (5 bases each). V lost 2 bases to trimming and J lost 2 bases, with 14 bases between them. Germline V gene sequence: CDR1 SGDLS, CDR2 YYNGEE. This CDR3 has 15 residues. CDR3 nucleotide sequence: TGTGCCAGCAGCGTCGGGGAGACGACAGCCTACGAGCAGTACTTC. Translation: CASSVGETTAYEQYF. Full variable domain (outside the CDR3, taken from reference TRBV9 and TRBJ2-7): DSGVTQTPKHLITATGQRVTLRCSPRSGDLSVYWYQQSLDQGLQFLIQYYNGEERAKGNILERFSAQQFPDLHSELNLSSLELGDSALYFCASSVGETTAYEQYFGPGTRLTVT.

This chain links TRBV7-9 with TRBJ1-5, with a weak D call TRBD1 (6 bases). This CDR3 has 16 amino acids. V was shortened by 3 bases and J by 3 bases, with 15 bases between the two germline ends. The V gene's germline CDR1 is SEHNR and CDR2 FQNEAQ (reference sequence). CDR3 DNA: TGTGCCAGCAGCTTCTCGCTTGGACAGAACAATCAGCCCCAGCATTTT. Residues: CASSFSLGQNNQPQHF.

This clone has a single count. The chain links TRBV6-1 to TRBJ1-2, with D perhaps matching TRBD1 (6 bases). V was trimmed by 0 bases and J by 4 bases, leaving 9 bases between them. Germline V gene data show CDR1 as MNHNS and CDR2 as SASEGT. The CDR3 is 14 amino acids. The CDR3 region has the DNA TGTGCCAGCAGTGAAGCGCGGGACATCTATGGCTACACCTTC. The encoded protein is CASSEARDIYGYTF.